Described below is a single T cell receptor (beta chain) sequence and its context. At one end, the junction sequence differs from germline, possibly due to a read error. The sample belongs to a study of cytomegalovirus exposure and HLA in healthy donors. In the PCR, 60 Vbeta and 13 Jbeta primers were used. Assay used: immunoSEQ multiplex PCR; TCRdb lists only in-frame clones, some missing. Among some 130,000 clones listed, about four fifths were seen once. Germline lookup yields CDR1 MGHRA and CDR2 YSYEKL. The CDR3 runs to 14 residues. The sequencing input was PBMCs. The chain is built from TRBV4-1 and TRBJ1-6, with D possibly matching TRBD1 (5 bases). This sequence was found in a human donor in good health. CDR3 amino acids: CASGTGVAHSPLHF. The CDR3 DNA sequence: TGTGCCAGCGGAACGGGGGTTGCTCATTCACCCCTCCACTTT.